A single sample is the source of the 19 T cell receptor beta chains below, sequenced in a study of cytomegalovirus exposure and HLA in healthy donors. PCR was performed using 60 Vbeta and 13 Jbeta primers. Using immunoSEQ multiplex PCR, the repertoire was profiled, and TCRdb retains in-frame clones only, with some absent. The sample lists approximately 100,000 clones, 79% occurring once. The specimen sequenced was PBMCs. The receptors come from a woman between 35 and 50 years old in good health and CMV-seronegative.

This chain links TRBV10-3 with TRBJ2-7, with D unresolved. The germline V gene encodes CDR1 ENHRY and CDR2 SYGVKD. Trimming cost V 8 bases and J 3 bases, with 11 bases left between them. The CDR3 covers 12 residues. DNA for the CDR3: TGTGCCATCGGTCCAGGCCGCTACGAGCAGTACTTC. Translating gives CAIGPGRYEQYF.

V gene TRBV5-1 combines with J gene TRBJ2-5; D is perhaps TRBD2 (6 bases). The germline CDR1 and CDR2 sequences are SGHRS and YFSETQ. V was clipped by 0 bases and J by 0 bases, with 15 bases between them. There are 17 residues in the CDR3. CDR3 sequence reads: CASSLGVGGHNQETQYF. CDR3 nucleotides: TGCGCCAGCAGCTTGGGCGTGGGAGGCCACAACCAAGAGACCCAGTACTTC.

Note on this clone: Relative to the germline gene, one junction end is altered; a read error may explain this. This rearrangement joins TRBV6-5 to TRBJ2-2; maybe TRBD1 (6 bases). This CDR3 region has 15 residues. Germline CDR1 MNHEY, CDR2 SVGAGI. The CDR3 nucleotides are TGTGCCAGCAGCTACTACAGGGATAACACCGGGGAGCTGTTTTTT. It codes for CASSYYRDNTGELFF.

The rearrangement joins TRBV6-1 to TRBJ1-2, with D perhaps TRBD1 (5 bases). The germline V and J ends were trimmed by 4 bases and 6 bases, with 9 bases remaining between them. This CDR3 region has 12 residues. Per germline, CDR1 MNHNS and CDR2 SASEGT. The CDR3: CASSGQSDGYTF. The CDR3, as DNA: TGTGCCAGCAGTGGACAGTCGGATGGCTACACCTTC.

The chain couples TRBV28 to TRBJ1-3, with D unclear. CDR1 and CDR2 from the germline V gene are MDHEN and SYDVKM. CDR3 length equals 15 residues. V was cut by 8 bases and J by 2 bases, with 16 bases left in between. CDR3 residues: CASFDFRGAGNTIYF. CDR3 sequence (DNA): TGTGCCAGCTTCGATTTCCGGGGTGCTGGAAACACCATATATTTT.

The rearrangement joins TRBV4-1 to TRBJ2-7, with D uncertain. Between the trimmed V and J ends, which lost 0 bases and 2 bases, there was a span of 14 bases. This CDR3 has 16 residues. Germline loops: CDR1 MGHRA, CDR2 YSYEKL. CDR3 sequence: CASSQDRSYSAYEQYF. CDR3 DNA: TGCGCCAGCAGCCAAGATAGGAGCTACTCCGCCTACGAGCAGTACTTC.

V is TRBV5-6 and J is TRBJ1-6, with D possibly TRBD1 on 6 matching bases. This CDR3 comprises 12 residues. The V gene lost 7 bases and the J gene lost 16 bases, with 18 bases spanning the gap. Germline CDR1 SGHDT, CDR2 YYEEEE. The CDR3 nucleotides are TGTGCCAGCTCGGAACAGGGAGTACAGCTCCACTTT. Its protein is CASSEQGVQLHF. The variable domain in full, completed from reference TRBV5-6 and TRBJ1-6, reads DAGVTQSPTHLIKTRGQQVTLRCSPKSGHDTVSWYQQALGQGPQFIFQYYEEEERQRGNFPDRFSGHQFPNYSSELNVNALLLGDSALYLCASSEQGVQLHFGNGTRLTVT.

The V call is TRBV5-1, the J call TRBJ1-1, with 7 bases aligning to TRBD1. The CDR3 totals 17 residues. J lost 8 bases, V lost 1 base, and 17 bases had no gene match. Germline CDR1 SGHRS, CDR2 YFSETQ. CDR3: CASSLSPRGIDGGEAFF. The CDR3 DNA sequence: TGCGCCAGCAGCTTGAGCCCCAGGGGGATTGATGGGGGGGAAGCTTTCTTT.

The genes are TRBV9 and TRBJ2-3; D possibly corresponds to TRBD2 (5 bases). The CDR3 runs 13 residues. Deletions cut 3 bases from V and 4 bases from J, with 9 bases between. Germline-derived CDR1 and CDR2 are SGDLS and YYNGEE. The CDR3 DNA follows: TGTGCCAGCAGCGCCCGACTATCAGATACGCAGTATTTT. This gives the protein CASSARLSDTQYF.

The gene calls are TRBV28 and TRBJ2-2; TRBD1 matches at 7 bases. V was pared by 5 bases and J by 4 bases, with 4 bases of the junction left unmatched. This CDR3 spans 14 amino acids. CDR1 and CDR2 (germline): MDHEN, SYDVKM. In DNA form, the CDR3 reads TGTGCCAGCAGTCCGGGACAGTCCACCGGGGAGCTGTTTTTT. Translated: CASSPGQSTGELFF.

This clone has just one count. This chain connects TRBV19 to TRBJ2-1; 7 bases are shared with TRBD2. Germline lookup yields CDR1 LNHDA and CDR2 SQIVND (reference sequence). J lost 0 bases, V lost 7 bases, and 9 bases had no gene match. The CDR3 length is 16 residues. CDR3 sequence: CASTTWGGDSYNEQFF. The CDR3 DNA follows: TGTGCCAGTACCACCTGGGGGGGGGACTCCTACAATGAGCAGTTCTTC.

This chain uses TRBV25-1 with TRBJ1-3, with D unclear. The germline gives CDR1 MGHDK, CDR2 SYGVNS. V lost 2 bases and J lost 5, with 10 bases in between. The CDR3 length is 14 residues. The CDR3 nucleotides are TGTGCCAGCAGTGAACCCTCGGTGAGAAACACCATATATTTT. Translating it yields CASSEPSVRNTIYF.

V gene TRBV6-6 combines with J gene TRBJ1-2; 8 nucleotides agree with TRBD1. Germline lookup yields CDR1 MNHNY and CDR2 SVGAGI (reference sequence). The CDR3 runs 14 residues. With 4 bases clipped from V and 3 bases from J, the junction kept 4 bases outside the gene matches. The CDR3 sequence is CASSSQTGDYGYTF. The CDR3 DNA follows: TGTGCCAGCAGTTCTCAGACAGGGGACTATGGCTACACCTTC.

This clone was detected once. This chain connects TRBV19 to TRBJ2-1; 9 positions match TRBD2. The CDR3 sequence is 14 residues long. The V segment lost 4 bases and the J segment 6 bases; nucleotides outside the gene matches: 4. CDR1 and CDR2 (germline): LNHDA, SQIVND (reference sequence). In DNA, the CDR3 is TGTGCCAGTAGTACCGGACTAGCGACCAATGAGCAGTTCTTC. This gives the protein CASSTGLATNEQFF. The whole variable domain, remainder taken from reference TRBV19 and TRBJ2-1, is DGGITQSPKYLFRKEGQNVTLSCEQNLNHDAMYWYRQDPGQGLRLIYYSQIVNDFQKGDIAEGYSVSREKKESFPLTVTSAQKNPTAFYLCASSTGLATNEQFFGPGTRLTVL.

CDR3 region: CASSLWGGPNYGYTF. As DNA, the CDR3 is TGTGCCAGCAGCTTGTGGGGGGGCCCTAACTATGGCTACACCTTC. The chain is built from TRBV5-6 and TRBJ1-2; TRBD1 might be the D (6 bases). The CDR3 runs to 15 residues. Trimming cost V 1 base and J 0 bases, with 10 bases left between them. Germline loops: CDR1 SGHDT, CDR2 YYEEEE.

This chain uses TRBV28 with TRBJ1-2; 8 bases are shared with TRBD1. The germline V gene encodes CDR1 MDHEN and CDR2 SYDVKM. The V segment lost 5 bases and the J segment 6 bases; nucleotides outside the gene matches: 5. The CDR3 is 13 residues long. CDR3 DNA: TGTGCCAGCAGTCCCCGGACAGGGCATGGCTACACCTTC. Amino acids: CASSPRTGHGYTF.

The genes are TRBV6-1 and TRBJ2-5; 8 bases align to TRBD2. The germline V gene encodes CDR1 MNHNS and CDR2 SASEGT. Unmatched junction bases numbered 4, after V lost 2 bases and J lost 5 bases. The CDR3 is 14 amino acids. The chain's CDR3 is CASSERTSSETQYF. CDR3 DNA: TGTGCCAGCAGTGAAAGGACTAGCTCGGAGACCCAGTACTTC.

The chain is built from TRBV7-2 and TRBJ2-5; tentatively, D is TRBD1 (6 bases). Matching the DNA end better, TRBJ2-7 makes the J call doubtful. The CDR3 is 13 amino acids. CDR1 is SGHTA and CDR2 is FQGNSA in the germline V gene. CDR3 DNA sequence: TGTGCCAGCAGGACGTCAGGGGACTACGAGCAGTACTTC. Amino acids: CASRTSGDYEQYF.

The V call is TRBV11-2, the J call TRBJ2-3; 10 nucleotides align to TRBD2. The CDR3 has 16 residues. V lost 1 base to trimming and J lost 6 bases; unmatched junction nucleotides: 7. Germline CDR1 is SGHAT and CDR2 is FQNNGV. The CDR3 loop is CASSLVVSGGSDTQYF. The CDR3 DNA reads as TGTGCCAGCAGCTTAGTAGTTAGCGGGGGGAGCGATACGCAGTATTTT.